This TCR beta chain was captured in a study of blood T cell repertoires in COVID-19. Profiled with immunoSEQ multiplex PCR; TCRdb holds only in-frame clones, not every one. The profile shows some 130,000 clones, roughly 89% of them singletons. Either two negative PCRs, clearance, or symptom resolution qualified Cohort 3 donors as recovered. The length of the CDR3 is 14 residues. Per germline, CDR1 KGHSH and CDR2 LQKENI. Trimming pared 2 bases from V and 7 bases from J, leaving 11 bases between. V and J are TRBV18 and TRBJ1-4; tentatively, D is TRBD1 (5 bases). The TCR comes from a middle-aged man who had recovered from COVID-19. The sequencing sample was made of PBMCs or T cells enriched from blood (not recorded which). The CDR3 coding sequence is TGTGCCAGCTCACCAAGTTGGGGGGGTGAAAAACTGTTTTTT. Translated, it gives CASSPSWGGEKLFF.